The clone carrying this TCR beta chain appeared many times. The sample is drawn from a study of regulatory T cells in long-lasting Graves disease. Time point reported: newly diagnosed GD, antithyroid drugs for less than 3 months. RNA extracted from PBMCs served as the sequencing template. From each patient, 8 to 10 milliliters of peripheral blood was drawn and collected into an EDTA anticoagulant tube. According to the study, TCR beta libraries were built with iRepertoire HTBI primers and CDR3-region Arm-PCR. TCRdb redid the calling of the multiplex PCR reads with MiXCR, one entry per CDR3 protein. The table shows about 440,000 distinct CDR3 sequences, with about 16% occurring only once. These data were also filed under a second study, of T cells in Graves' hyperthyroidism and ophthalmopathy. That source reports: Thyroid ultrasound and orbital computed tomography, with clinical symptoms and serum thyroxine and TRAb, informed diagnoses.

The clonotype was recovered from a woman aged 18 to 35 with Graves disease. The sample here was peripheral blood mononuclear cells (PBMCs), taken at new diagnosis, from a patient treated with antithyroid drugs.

CDR3 bases: TGTGCCACCCGCAAGCCGAGCACAGATACGCAGTATTTT. Its protein product is CATRKPSTDTQYF. The genes are TRBV7-2 and TRBJ2-3; D remains unclear. V dropped 10 bases and J dropped 0 bases, with 11 bases sitting between them. The CDR3 covers 13 residues. Germline V CDR1 and CDR2: SGHTA, FQGNSA.